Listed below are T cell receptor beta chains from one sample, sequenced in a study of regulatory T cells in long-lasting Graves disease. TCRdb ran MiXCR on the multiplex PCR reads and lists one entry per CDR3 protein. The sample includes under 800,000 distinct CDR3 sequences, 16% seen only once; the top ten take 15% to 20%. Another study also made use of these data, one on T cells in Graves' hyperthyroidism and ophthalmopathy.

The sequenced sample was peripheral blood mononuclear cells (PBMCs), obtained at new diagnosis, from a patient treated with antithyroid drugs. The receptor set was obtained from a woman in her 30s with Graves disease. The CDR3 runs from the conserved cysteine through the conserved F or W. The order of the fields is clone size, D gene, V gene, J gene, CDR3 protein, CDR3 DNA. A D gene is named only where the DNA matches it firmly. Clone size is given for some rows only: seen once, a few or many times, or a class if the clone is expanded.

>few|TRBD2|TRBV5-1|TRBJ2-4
CASSSLAGDAAKNIQYF
TGCGCCAGCAGCTCCTTAGCGGGAGATGCAGCCAAAAACATTCAGTACTTC
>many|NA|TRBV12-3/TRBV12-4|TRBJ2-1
CASSLGYPRAGSYANEQFF
TGTGCCAGCAGTTTGGGATACCCAAGGGCGGGGAGTTACGCCAATGAGCAGTTCTTC
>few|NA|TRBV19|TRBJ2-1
CATTQVEQFF
TGTGCCACAACGCAGGTTGAGCAGTTCTTC
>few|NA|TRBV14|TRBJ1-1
CASSQARGSFTEAFF
TGTGCCAGCAGCCAAGCTAGGGGCTCGTTCACTGAAGCTTTCTTT
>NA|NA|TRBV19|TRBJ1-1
CASSPRPGMNTEAFF
TGTGCCAGTAGTCCTAGGCCAGGCATGAACACTGAAGCTTTCTTT
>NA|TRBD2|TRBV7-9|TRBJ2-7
CASSPGTNHEQYF
TGTGCCAGCAGCCCCGGGACTAACCACGAGCAGTACTTC
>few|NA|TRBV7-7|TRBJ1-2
CASSFNRRMNYGYTF
TGTGCTAGCAGCTTTAACAGAAGGATGAACTATGGCTACACCTTC
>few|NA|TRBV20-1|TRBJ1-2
CSARVNYGYTF
TGCAGTGCTAGAGTTAACTATGGCTACACCTTC
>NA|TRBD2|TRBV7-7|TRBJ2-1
CASSLQGLALYNEQFF
TGTGCTAGCAGCTTACAGGGACTAGCCCTCTACAATGAGCAGTTCTTC
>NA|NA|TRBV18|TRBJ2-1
CASSPPGSYSYNEQFF
TGTGCCAGCTCACCACCCGGTTCCTACTCCTACAATGAGCAGTTCTTC
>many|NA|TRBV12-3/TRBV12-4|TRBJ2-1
CASSINEQFF
TGTGCCAGCAGCATCAATGAGCAGTTCTTC
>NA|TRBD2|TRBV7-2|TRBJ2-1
CASSLGGLAVSSYNEQFF
TGTGCCAGCAGCTTAGGGGGACTAGCGGTGAGCTCCTACAATGAGCAGTTCTTC
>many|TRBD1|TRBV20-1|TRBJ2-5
CSARVGRGLETQYF
TGCAGTGCTAGAGTTGGCAGGGGGCTTGAGACCCAGTACTTC
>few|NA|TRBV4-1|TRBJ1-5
CASSHTGVSNQPQHF
TGCGCCAGCAGCCACACAGGAGTTAGCAATCAGCCCCAGCATTTT
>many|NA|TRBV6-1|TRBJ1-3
CASSEARVSGNTIYF
TGTGCCAGCAGTGAAGCTCGGGTCTCTGGAAACACCATATATTTT
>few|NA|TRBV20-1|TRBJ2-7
CSARGLYSYEQYF
TGCAGTGCTAGGGGTCTTTACTCCTACGAGCAGTACTTC
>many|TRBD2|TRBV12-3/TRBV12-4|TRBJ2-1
CASSLAGGWNEQFF
TGTGCCAGCAGTTTGGCGGGAGGGTGGAATGAGCAGTTCTTC
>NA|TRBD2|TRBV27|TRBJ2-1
CASSVAAGGPHEQFF
TGTGCCAGCAGCGTCGCGGCGGGAGGGCCCCATGAGCAGTTCTTC
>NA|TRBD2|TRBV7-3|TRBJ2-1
CASSIKGGTIYNEQFF
TGTGCCAGCAGCATAAAGGGAGGGACTATTTACAATGAGCAGTTCTTC
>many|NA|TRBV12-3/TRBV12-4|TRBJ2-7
CASSLQGWEQYF
TGTGCCAGCAGTTTACAGGGGTGGGAGCAGTACTTC
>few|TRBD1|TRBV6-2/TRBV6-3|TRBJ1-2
CASSSGTGGKYYGYTF
TGTGCCAGCAGTTCCGGGACAGGGGGGAAATACTATGGCTACACCTTC
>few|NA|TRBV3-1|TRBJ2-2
CASREVSTGELFF
TGTGCCAGCAGAGAAGTCTCTACCGGGGAGCTGTTTTTT
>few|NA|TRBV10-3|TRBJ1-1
CAISGRTDLFEEAFF
TGTGCCATCAGTGGCCGAACTGATCTCTTTGAGGAAGCTTTCTTT
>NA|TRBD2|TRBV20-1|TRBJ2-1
CSARGISGSGDEQFF
TGCAGTGCTAGGGGGATTAGCGGGAGTGGGGATGAGCAGTTCTTC
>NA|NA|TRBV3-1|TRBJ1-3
CASRGHYSGNTIYF
TGTGCCAGCCGGGGGCATTACTCTGGAAACACCATATATTTT
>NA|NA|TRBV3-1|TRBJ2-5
CASSQAPPETQYF
TGTGCCAGCAGCCAAGCCCCCCCAGAGACCCAGTACTTC
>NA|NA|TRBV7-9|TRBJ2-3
CASSLSSGVFSTDTQYF
TGTGCCAGCAGCCTCTCGTCGGGCGTTTTTAGCACAGATACGCAGTATTTT
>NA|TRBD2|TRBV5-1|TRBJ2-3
CASSSQLAGGGDTQYF
TGCGCCAGCAGCTCTCAACTAGCGGGGGGTGGAGATACGCAGTATTTT
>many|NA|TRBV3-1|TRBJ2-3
CASSQDGADTDTQYF
TGTGCCAGCAGCCAAGACGGGGCAGACACAGATACGCAGTATTTT
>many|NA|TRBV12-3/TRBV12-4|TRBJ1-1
CASSYYTDTEAFF
TGTGCCAGCAGTTACTACACGGACACTGAAGCTTTCTTT
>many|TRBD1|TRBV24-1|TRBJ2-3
CATSDLGTGGRTDTQYF
TGTGCCACCAGTGACCTAGGGACAGGGGGTCGCACAGATACGCAGTATTTT
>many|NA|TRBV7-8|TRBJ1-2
CASSLERWGYGYTF
TGTGCCAGCAGCTTAGAACGTTGGGGTTACGGCTACACCTTC
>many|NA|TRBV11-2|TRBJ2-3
CASSLAPEGSRDTQYF
TGTGCCAGCAGCTTAGCCCCGGAAGGGTCGAGAGATACGCAGTATTTT
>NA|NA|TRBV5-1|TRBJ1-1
CASSLKPGWDTEAFF
TGCGCCAGCAGCTTGAAGCCGGGGTGGGACACTGAAGCTTTCTTT
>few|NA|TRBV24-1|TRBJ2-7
CATSDPDSWEQYF
TGTGCCACCAGTGACCCGGACAGTTGGGAGCAGTACTTC
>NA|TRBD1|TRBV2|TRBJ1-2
CASSEDRGRLGGYTF
TGTGCCAGCAGTGAGGACAGGGGGCGCTTGGGCGGCTACACCTTC
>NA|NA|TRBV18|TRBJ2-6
CASSRLEVQGSGANVLTF
TGTGCCAGCTCACGACTCGAAGTACAGGGCTCTGGGGCCAACGTCCTGACTTTC
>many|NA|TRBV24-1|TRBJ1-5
CATSDFGLWQPQHF
TGTGCCACCAGTGATTTCGGTCTGTGGCAGCCCCAGCATTTT
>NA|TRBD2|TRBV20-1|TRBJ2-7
CSARGGGRGLAGGYEQYF
TGCAGTGCTAGAGGAGGGGGCAGGGGGCTAGCGGGGGGATACGAGCAGTACTTC
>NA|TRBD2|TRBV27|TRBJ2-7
CASSSGLAGGNGQYF
TGTGCCAGCAGTTCAGGACTAGCGGGAGGTAACGGGCAGTACTTC
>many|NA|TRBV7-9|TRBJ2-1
CASSLSYNEQFF
TGTGCCAGCAGCTTAAGTTACAATGAGCAGTTCTTC